This TCR beta chain was documented in a study of blood T cell repertoires in COVID-19. About the study: Sites in the United States, Italy and Spain provided acute and convalescent COVID-19 samples.

V dropped 2 bases and J dropped 3 bases, with 10 bases sitting between them. The CDR3 consists of 14 residues. In germline, CDR1 is MDHEN, CDR2 SYDVKM. As originally analysed: Researchers report that nucleated cell counts were estimated from reference gene primer amplification. Using immunoSEQ multiplex PCR, the repertoire was profiled, and TCRdb retains in-frame clones only, with some absent. V, J and clone size derive from that table, while D and trimming were established from the DNA sequence. The data contain about 260,000 clones, 85% to 90% of them seen just once; the ten biggest clones take up 3.6%.

This TCR derives from a man between 18 and 29 years old with active or convalescent COVID-19. Material: peripheral blood. The chain links TRBV28 to TRBJ1-2; D is undetermined. CDR3 sequence reads: CASSLKTAHYGYTF. CDR3 in DNA: TGTGCCAGCAGTTTAAAAACAGCTCACTATGGCTACACCTTC.